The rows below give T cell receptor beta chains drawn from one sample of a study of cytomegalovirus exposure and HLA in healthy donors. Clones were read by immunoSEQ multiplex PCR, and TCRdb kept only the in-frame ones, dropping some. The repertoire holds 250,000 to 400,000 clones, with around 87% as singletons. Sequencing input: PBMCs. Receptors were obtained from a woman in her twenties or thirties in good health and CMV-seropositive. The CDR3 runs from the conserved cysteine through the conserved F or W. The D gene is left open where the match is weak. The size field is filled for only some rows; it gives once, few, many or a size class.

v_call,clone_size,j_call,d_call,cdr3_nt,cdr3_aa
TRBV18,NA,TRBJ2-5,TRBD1,TGTGCCAGCTCACGTGGGACAGGGAATCAAGAGACCCAGTACTTC,CASSRGTGNQETQYF
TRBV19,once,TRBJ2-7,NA,TGTGCCAGTAGTATGCTTTTAGGGATTACCTACGAGCAGTACTTC,CASSMLLGITYEQYF
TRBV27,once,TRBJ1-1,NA,TGTGCCAGCAGTTTACTCGATACAGGTGGCACTGAAGCTTTCTTT,CASSLLDTGGTEAFF
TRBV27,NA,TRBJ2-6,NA,TGTGCCAGCAGTTTTGGGGTAACGAGCAGAAACTCTGGGGCCAACGTCCTGACTTTC,CASSFGVTSRNSGANVLTF
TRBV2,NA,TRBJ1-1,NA,TGTGCCAGCAGACCCGAACTGAACACTGAAGCTTTCTTT,CASRPELNTEAFF
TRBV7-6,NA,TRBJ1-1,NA,TGTGCCAGCAGCTTAGACAACACTGAAGCTTTCTTT,CASSLDNTEAFF
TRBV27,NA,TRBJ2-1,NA,TGTGCCAGCAGTTTTGGGACCTTCAATGAGCAGTTCTTC,CASSFGTFNEQFF
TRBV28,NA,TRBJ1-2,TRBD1,TGTGCCAGCAGTTGGACAGGGACGAGGGGCTACACCTTC,CASSWTGTRGYTF
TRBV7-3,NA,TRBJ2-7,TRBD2,TGTGCCAGCAGCTTCAAACTAGCGGGAGTGAGTGAGCAGTACTTC,CASSFKLAGVSEQYF
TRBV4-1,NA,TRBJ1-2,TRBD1,TGCGCCAGCAGCCAAGTTGGGTTTCCCGCAGGACAGGTCTATGGCTACACCTTC,CASSQVGFPAGQVYGYTF
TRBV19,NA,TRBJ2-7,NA,TGTGCCAGTAGTAGCCCGGGGACGATCTCCTACGAGCAGTACTTC,CASSSPGTISYEQYF
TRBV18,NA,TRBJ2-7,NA,TGTGCCAGCTCACCACCGGGGCTAAGGGGCCAGCAGTACTTC,CASSPPGLRGQQYF
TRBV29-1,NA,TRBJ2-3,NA,TGCAGCGTTAATTGGGAGGCGGCAGATACGCAGTATTTT,CSVNWEAADTQYF
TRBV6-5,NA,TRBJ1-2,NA,TGTGCCAGCAGCACTCCAGGGGCGTGGTTTGGCTACACCTTC,CASSTPGAWFGYTF
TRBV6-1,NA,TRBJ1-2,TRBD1,TGTGCCAGCAGTGGCCGGACAGGGAACTATGGCTACACCTTC,CASSGRTGNYGYTF